A single sample gave rise to the 18 T cell receptor beta chains below, sequenced in a study of T cell responses to AZD1222 COVID-19 vaccine. Using immunoSEQ multiplex PCR, the repertoire was profiled, and TCRdb retains in-frame clones only, with some absent. The table lists 65,000 to 95,000 clones, 70% to 90% of them singletons. The source was peripheral blood, collected on day 0 of AZD1222 vaccination. These receptors were taken from an adult in good health.

This chain joins TRBV6-5 and TRBJ1-1; maybe TRBD1 (6 bases). The V gene's germline CDR1 is MNHEY and CDR2 SVGAGI. With 4 bases removed from V and 4 bases from J, the gap between germline ends came to 13 bases. CDR3 length: 14 residues. CDR3 loop: CASSFDPGATEAFF. CDR3 bases: TGTGCCAGCAGTTTCGATCCAGGGGCCACTGAAGCTTTCTTT.

The chain joins TRBV6-5 to TRBJ2-3; D gene unclear. The CDR3 runs to 12 residues. Germline CDR1 MNHEY, CDR2 SVGAGI. The germline V and J ends were trimmed by 6 bases and 7 bases, with 11 bases remaining between them. The CDR3 loop reads CASSPVSHTQYF. The CDR3, as DNA: TGTGCCAGCAGCCCCGTATCTCATACGCAGTATTTT.

This clone has only one observation. At one end the junction does not follow the germline gene, possibly because of a read error. The V call is TRBV19, the J call TRBJ2-5; maybe TRBD2 (5 bases). CDR1 is LNHDA and CDR2 is SQIVND in the germline V gene (reference sequence). This CDR3 region has 15 residues. CDR3 sequence: CASSIATVPGETQYF. As DNA, the CDR3 is TGTGCTAGTAGTATAGCTACGGTCCCGGGGGAGACCCAGTACTTC.

In DNA, the CDR3 is TGTGCCAGCAGCAAGGGACCTGCGAGGGAGGGTTTCGGGGAGCTGTTTTTT. Protein product: CASSKGPAREGFGELFF. The chain recombines TRBV7-3 with TRBJ2-2; TRBD2 matches at 7 bases. CDR3 length: 17 amino acids. V was clipped by 5 bases and J by 7 bases; unmatched bases: 16. Germline V lookup: CDR1 SGHTA, CDR2 FQGTGA.

J is TRBJ2-3 and V is TRBV3-1 (or the pseudogene TRBV3-2), with D tentatively TRBD2 (6 bases). The V end lost 1 base, the J end lost 1 base, and 6 bases lay between the germline ends. Germline V gene data show CDR1 as LGHDT and CDR2 as YNNKEL (reference sequence). The CDR3 covers 14 residues. This CDR3 is CASSQGGGTDTQYF. In DNA, the CDR3 is TGTGCCAGCAGCCAAGGGGGGGGCACAGATACGCAGTATTTT.

V gene TRBV12-3 or TRBV12-4 combines with J gene TRBJ1-6; 7 bases agree with TRBD1. The J segment lost 10 bases and the V segment lost 5 bases, leaving 2 bases of the junction unmatched. The CDR3 is 12 amino acids. CDR3 region: CASSPGGSPLHF. The CDR3 DNA sequence: TGTGCCAGCAGTCCAGGGGGATCACCCCTCCACTTT.

The chain combines TRBV19 with TRBJ2-1; D tentatively reads TRBD1 or TRBD2 (6 bases each). The V end was cut by 7 bases, the J end by 0 bases, with 31 bases between. Germline V lookup: CDR1 LNHDA, CDR2 SQIVND (reference sequence). This CDR3 spans 21 amino acids. The CDR3 region is CASTSRWGAWLGSGSYNEQFF. The CDR3 DNA follows: TGTGCCAGTACCTCCCGGTGGGGGGCCTGGTTAGGTAGTGGCTCCTACAATGAGCAGTTCTTC.

The rearrangement links TRBV14 to TRBJ1-5; D remains ambiguous. Germline-derived CDR1 and CDR2 are SGHDN and FVKESK. Trimming cost V 6 bases and J 0 bases, with 21 bases left between them. CDR3 length equals 18 residues. The CDR3 DNA reads as TGTGCCAGCAGGCGAGTTCCCGATCGGGGATATAGCAATCAGCCCCAGCATTTT. Amino acid sequence: CASRRVPDRGYSNQPQHF.

The chain joins TRBV23-1 to TRBJ1-6, with D tentatively TRBD1 (6 bases). TRBV23-1 has ORF status, its function being uncertain. V shed 2 bases and J shed 8 bases, with 13 bases lying between them. The CDR3 sequence is 15 residues long. DNA for the CDR3: TGCGCCAGCAGTCAAGTGGGGGGGCGAGATTCACCCCTCCACTTT. Its translation: CASSQVGGRDSPLHF.

The V and J genes are TRBV4-1 and TRBJ2-5; perhaps TRBD2 as D (5 bases). The germline V and J ends were trimmed by 4 bases and 2 bases, with 17 bases remaining between them. CDR3 length equals 16 residues. Germline-derived CDR1 and CDR2 are MGHRA and YSYEKL. In DNA, the CDR3 is TGCGCCAGCAGCCCGAGCGGTCTAAACCCTCAAGAGACCCAGTACTTC. Translated: CASSPSGLNPQETQYF.

J is TRBJ2-5 and V is TRBV6-5; a possible D gene is TRBD2 (6 bases). The germline gives CDR1 MNHEY, CDR2 SVGAGI. This CDR3 is 13 amino acids long. Trimming removed 10 bases at V and 0 bases at J, with 12 bases between. The CDR3 loop is CAIGGPNQETQYF. As DNA, the CDR3 is TGTGCCATTGGAGGGCCTAACCAAGAGACCCAGTACTTC.

CDR3 DNA: TGTGCCACCAGCAGAGGGGACAGGTACGAGCAGTACTTC. Protein product: CATSRGDRYEQYF. The chain carries TRBV15 and TRBJ2-7; 8 positions match TRBD1. V was clipped by 1 base and J by 4 bases; unmatched bases: 0. From germline, CDR1 is LNHNV and CDR2 YYDKDF (reference sequence). The CDR3 covers 13 residues.

The rearrangement uses TRBV4-1 and TRBJ2-2; no firm D call. Deletions cut 4 bases from V and 6 bases from J, with 18 bases between. The germline V gene has CDR1 MGHRA and CDR2 YSYEKL. CDR3 size: 16 residues. CDR3 nucleotides: TGCGCCAGCAGCCCCCAACCGGGTCCGTCACCCGGGGAGCTGTTTTTT. Its translation is CASSPQPGPSPGELFF.

The chain employs TRBV9 and TRBJ2-7; D gene ambiguous. The germline V gene encodes CDR1 SGDLS and CDR2 YYNGEE. With 1 base removed from V and 3 bases from J, the gap between germline ends came to 17 bases. This CDR3 has 16 residues. CDR3 in amino acids: CASSVSSRAEFYEQYF. In nucleotides, the CDR3 is TGTGCCAGCAGCGTAAGTAGTCGGGCCGAATTCTACGAGCAGTACTTC.

V is TRBV5-5 and J is TRBJ1-4; weak D call: TRBD1 (5 bases). V lost 0 bases and J 2 bases, leaving 5 bases between the germline ends. The CDR3 contains 14 residues. CDR1 SGHKS and CDR2 YYEKEE come from the germline V gene (reference sequence). The CDR3 is CASSLGQTNEKLFF. CDR3 coding DNA: TGTGCCAGCAGCTTGGGACAGACTAATGAAAAACTGTTTTTT.

The rearrangement uses TRBV29-1 and TRBJ1-3; D is ambiguous. This CDR3 region has 11 residues. Germline V gene sequence: CDR1 SQVTM, CDR2 ANQGSEA. The V gene lost 7 bases and the J gene lost 3 bases, with 7 bases spanning the gap. CDR3 amino acids: CSALFGNTIYF. Here the CDR3 DNA reads TGCAGCGCCCTCTTTGGAAACACCATATATTTT.

This chain joins TRBV7-6 and TRBJ2-7; D could derive from TRBD1 or TRBD2 (5 bases each). CDR1 and CDR2 from the germline V gene are SGHVS and FNYEAQ. The germline V and J ends were trimmed by 5 bases and 5 bases, with 13 bases remaining between them. This CDR3 comprises 13 residues. The CDR3 DNA follows: TGTGCCAGCAGCCCCGTGGGGGACGACGAGCAGTACTTC. It specifies CASSPVGDDEQYF. The whole variable domain, filled in from reference TRBV7-6 and TRBJ2-7, reads GAGVSQSPRYKVTKRGQDVALRCDPISGHVSLYWYRQALGQGPEFLTYFNYEAQQDKSGLPNDRFSAERPEGSISTLTIQRTEQRDSAMYRCASSPVGDDEQYFGPGTRLTVT.

The chain has TRBV12-5 and TRBJ1-2; D is possibly TRBD1 (6 bases). CDR1 is LGHNT and CDR2 is FRNRAP in the germline V gene. The CDR3 covers 14 residues. V was cut by 2 bases and J by 8 bases, with 15 bases left in between. The CDR3 region is CASGLPEGVGGYTF. The CDR3 DNA is TGTGCTAGTGGTTTGCCCGAGGGGGTGGGAGGCTACACCTTC.